These 16 T cell receptor beta chains share one sample of origin, sequenced in a study of cytomegalovirus exposure and HLA in healthy donors. A multiplex PCR was run with 60 Vbeta primers and 13 Jbeta primers. Using immunoSEQ multiplex PCR, the repertoire was profiled, and TCRdb retains in-frame clones only, with some absent. The sample data list under 45,000 clones. The sample taken for sequencing was PBMCs. The source is a male donor in good health and CMV-seronegative.

The gene calls are TRBV28 and TRBJ2-7; D is uncertain. CDR1 and CDR2 (germline): MDHEN, SYDVKM. CDR3 length equals 13 residues. Trimming removed 3 bases from V and 0 bases from J, with 6 bases in between. CDR3 sequence reads: CASSFRSSYEQYF. CDR3 DNA sequence: TGTGCCAGCAGTTTCCGCAGCTCCTACGAGCAGTACTTC. Full variable domain (remainder filled in from reference TRBV28 and TRBJ2-7): DVKVTQSSRYLVKRTGEKVFLECVQDMDHENMFWYRQDPGLGLRLIYFSYDVKMKEKGDIPEGYSVSREKKERFSLILESASTNQTSMYLCASSFRSSYEQYFGPGTRLTVT.

The V and J genes are TRBV18 and TRBJ2-3; 12 bases are a match to TRBD1. The V and J ends lost 3 bases and 6 bases, in that order; junction bases with no gene match: 4. CDR1 KGHSH and CDR2 LQKENI come from the germline V gene. There are 15 residues in the CDR3. CDR3 sequence (DNA): TGTGCCAGCTCACCGGGGACAGGGGGCGCGGATACGCAGTATTTT. The encoded protein is CASSPGTGGADTQYF.

V usage is TRBV6-5 and J usage is TRBJ2-5, with a possible D match to TRBD2 (7 bases). The CDR3 has 14 amino acids. Deletions cut 10 bases from V and 6 bases from J, with 21 bases between. CDR1 and CDR2 from the germline V gene are MNHEY and SVGAGI. CDR3 loop: CATGGGDLFKTQYF. The CDR3, as DNA: TGTGCCACCGGAGGGGGGGACCTCTTCAAGACCCAGTACTTC.

V and J are TRBV5-1 and TRBJ2-7, with 7 bases aligning to TRBD1. V lost 4 bases and J lost 12; bases outside the gene matches: 13. The CDR3 totals 13 residues. Germline-derived CDR1 and CDR2 are SGHRS and YFSETQ. The CDR3 region is CASSLAGTEARYF. The CDR3, as DNA: TGCGCCAGCAGCCTCGCCGGGACAGAAGCCAGGTACTTC.

V gene TRBV11-2 combines with J gene TRBJ1-3, with 8 nucleotides matching TRBD1. The CDR3 sequence is 15 residues long. In germline, CDR1 is SGHAT, CDR2 FQNNGV. The V and J ends lost 5 bases and 7 bases, in that order; junction bases with no gene match: 10. The DNA of the CDR3 is TGTGCCAGCAGCCCAAGGACAGGGCCCGGGAACACCATATATTTT. Translation gives CASSPRTGPGNTIYF.

This chain connects TRBV30 to TRBJ2-6, with 12 bases aligning to TRBD1. The junction had 5 bases not matched to a gene; V was cut back by 0 bases and J by 2 bases. The germline V gene encodes CDR1 GTSNPN and CDR2 SVGIG (reference sequence). The CDR3 sequence is 18 residues long. The CDR3 nucleotides are TGTGCCTGGAGTGTCCGGGACAGGGGGCTCCCTGGGGCCAACGTCCTGACTTTC. Amino acid sequence: CAWSVRDRGLPGANVLTF. Combining the CDR3 with reference TRBV30 and TRBJ2-6 gives the whole variable domain SQTIHQWPATLVQPVGSPLSLECTVEGTSNPNLYWYRQAAGRGLQLLFYSVGIGQISSEVPQNLSASRPQDRQFILSSKKLLLSDSGFYLCAWSVRDRGLPGANVLTFGAGSRLTVL.

J is TRBJ1-5 and V is TRBV2, with a possible D match to TRBD1 (6 bases). This CDR3 has 15 residues. The V gene's germline CDR1 is SNHLY and CDR2 FYNNEI. V lost 7 bases, J lost 2 bases, and 15 bases lay in between. CDR3 sequence: CASNGGQGGNQPQHF. The CDR3 DNA reads TGTGCCAGCAACGGGGGGCAAGGGGGCAATCAGCCCCAGCATTTT.

The chain recombines TRBV9 with TRBJ1-6; D may be TRBD1 (5 bases). V was clipped by 0 bases and J by 6 bases, with 10 bases between them. The germline CDR1 and CDR2 sequences are SGDLS and YYNGEE. The CDR3 runs to 15 residues. This CDR3 reads CASSVVGTANSPLHF. The CDR3 DNA reads TGTGCCAGCAGCGTAGTAGGGACTGCTAATTCACCCCTCCACTTT.

The chain has TRBV5-6 and TRBJ1-1, with TRBD1 matching over 10 bases. CDR1 and CDR2 from the germline V gene are SGHDT and YYEEEE. CDR3 length: 15 residues. V was clipped by 3 bases and J by 0 bases; unmatched bases: 2. CDR3 loop: CASSSGQGMNTEAFF. DNA for the CDR3: TGTGCCAGCAGCTCGGGACAGGGGATGAACACTGAAGCTTTCTTT.

The CDR3 loop is CASLAGTGRVNGYTF. The CDR3 nucleotides read TGTGCCTCTTTAGCCGGGACAGGGAGGGTCAATGGCTACACCTTC. This chain joins TRBV30 and TRBJ1-2, with TRBD1 identical over 9 bases. The V and J ends lost 7 bases and 6 bases, in that order; junction bases with no gene match: 15. The germline gives CDR1 GTSNPN, CDR2 SVGIG (reference sequence). This CDR3 region has 15 residues.

CDR3 DNA: TGTGCCAGCTGGCCGGGGAGCTCCTATAATTCACCCCTCCACTTT. Its protein is CASWPGSSYNSPLHF. V and J are TRBV2 and TRBJ1-6; the D is unclear. V was cut by 8 bases and J by 0 bases, with 11 bases left in between. Germline V gene lookup returns CDR1 SNHLY and CDR2 FYNNEI. CDR3 length: 15 residues.

With respect to this clone: A read error may produce the germline difference seen at one junction end. The CDR3 DNA sequence: TGTGCCAGCAGCCTAGCGGGGGGGGCCCATGAGCAGTTCTTC. Translating gives CASSLAGGAHEQFF. This sequence joins TRBV7-7 and TRBJ2-1, with 12 bases fitting TRBD2. CDR3 length equals 14 residues. Germline lookup yields CDR1 SSHAT and CDR2 FNYEAQ (reference sequence). Supplemented by reference TRBV7-7 and TRBJ2-1, the full variable domain reads GAGVSQSPRYKVTKRGQDVTLRCDPISSHATLYWYQQALGQGPEFLTYFNYEAQPDKSGLPSDRFSAERPEGSISTLTIQRTEQRDSAMYRCASSLAGGAHEQFFGPGTRLTVL.

The V and J genes are TRBV5-1 and TRBJ1-2; 10 nucleotides match TRBD1. V was clipped by 4 bases and J by 3 bases; unmatched bases: 12. The CDR3 extends over 17 amino acids. Per the germline V gene, CDR1 is SGHRS and CDR2 is YFSETQ. In DNA form, the CDR3 reads TGCGCCAGCAGCCTAGGGACAGGGGCCACCGGCTACTATGGCTACACCTTC. Protein product: CASSLGTGATGYYGYTF. The full variable domain, its missing parts supplied by reference TRBV5-1 and TRBJ1-2, is KAGVTQTPRYLIKTRGQQVTLSCSPISGHRSVSWYQQTPGQGLQFLFEYFSETQRNKGNFPGRFSGRQFSNSRSEMNVSTLELGDSALYLCASSLGTGATGYYGYTFGSGTRLTVV.

This chain connects TRBV7-9 to TRBJ1-6, with 8 bases lining up with TRBD1. The V segment lost 5 bases and the J segment 9 bases; nucleotides outside the gene matches: 6. In germline, CDR1 is SEHNR, CDR2 FQNEAQ (reference sequence). This CDR3 spans 14 amino acids. The CDR3 here is CASSPGQDSSPLHF. CDR3 sequence (DNA): TGTGCCAGCAGCCCGGGACAGGACTCTTCACCCCTCCACTTT.

This rearrangement joins TRBV11-2 to TRBJ1-5; 7 bases align to TRBD1. Germline V CDR1 and CDR2: SGHAT, FQNNGV. CDR3 length: 16 amino acids. J lost 3 bases, V lost 4 bases, and 9 bases had no gene match. The DNA for the CDR3 is TGTGCCAGCAGCTCAGGGGTGGGGACAGACAATCAGCCCCAGCATTTT. As protein: CASSSGVGTDNQPQHF. Drawing the rest from reference TRBV11-2 and TRBJ1-5, the complete variable domain is EAGVAQSPRYKIIEKRQSVAFWCNPISGHATLYWYQQILGQGPKLLIQFQNNGVVDDSQLPKDRFSAERLKGVDSTLKIQPAKLEDSAVYLCASSSGVGTDNQPQHFGDGTRLSIL.

The chain links TRBV29-1 to TRBJ1-1, with D maybe TRBD1 (5 bases). Germline-derived CDR1 and CDR2 are SQVTM and ANQGSEA. The CDR3 runs to 13 residues. Between the trimmed V and J ends, which lost 7 bases and 6 bases, there was a span of 18 bases. The CDR3: CSAVGTTVSEAFF. CDR3 nucleotides: TGCAGCGCCGTGGGGACTACCGTATCTGAAGCTTTCTTT.